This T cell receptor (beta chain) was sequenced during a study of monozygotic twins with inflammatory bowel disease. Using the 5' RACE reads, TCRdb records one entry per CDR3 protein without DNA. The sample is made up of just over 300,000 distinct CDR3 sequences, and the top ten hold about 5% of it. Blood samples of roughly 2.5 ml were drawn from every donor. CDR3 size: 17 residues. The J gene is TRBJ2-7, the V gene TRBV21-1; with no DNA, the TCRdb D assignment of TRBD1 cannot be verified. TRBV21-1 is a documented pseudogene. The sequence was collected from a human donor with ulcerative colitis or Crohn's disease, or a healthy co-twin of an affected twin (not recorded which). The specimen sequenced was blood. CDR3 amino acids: CASSKETGGFGDCEQYF.